One sample yielded the 30 T cell receptor beta chains listed below, sequenced in a study of shared clonotypes between healthy human individuals. The assay was immunoSEQ multiplex PCR, and TCRdb's table has in-frame clones only and misses some. The sample holds under 2.5 million clones, under 95% seen once. The sample was naive CD4+ T cells from PBMCs. Regarding subset: CD45RA+ positively selected. These receptors came from a man between 18 and 35 years old in good health. Some clones in this sample may be carry-over from other donors' samples.

As to this clone: Other nucleotide sequences from this sample produce the same CDR3. The chain links TRBV28 to TRBJ1-5; D unclear. This CDR3 has 12 residues. Germline-derived CDR1 and CDR2 are MDHEN and SYDVKM. Trimming stripped 6 bases from V and 7 bases from J, with 10 bases between. The CDR3: CASSPLGQPQHF. CDR3 DNA: TGTGCCAGCAGCCCTCTTGGACAGCCCCAGCATTTT.

V is TRBV7-2 and J is TRBJ2-3; no firm D call. V was pared by 1 base and J by 0 bases, with 8 bases between. Germline-derived CDR1 and CDR2 are SGHTA and FQGNSA. The length of the CDR3 is 15 residues. CDR3 bases: TGTGCCAGCAGCTTAGACCGGACCAGCACAGATACGCAGTATTTT. This encodes CASSLDRTSTDTQYF.

The V gene is TRBV9, the J gene TRBJ2-1; 10 nucleotides line up with TRBD2. V dropped 4 bases and J dropped 8; count of bases not matched to a gene: 9. Germline assignment: CDR1 SGDLS and CDR2 YYNGEE. This CDR3 comprises 15 residues. The CDR3 is CASSFSAGGPHEQFF. Written as DNA, the CDR3 is TGTGCCAGCAGCTTTTCAGCGGGAGGGCCCCATGAGCAGTTCTTC.

The V call is TRBV7-2, the J call TRBJ1-2; tentative D call: TRBD1 (5 bases). The length of the CDR3 is 12 residues. The V gene lost 2 bases and the J gene lost 13 bases, with 14 bases spanning the gap. The germline V gene has CDR1 SGHTA and CDR2 FQGNSA. The CDR3 loop reads CASSLRGVEGTF. The CDR3 nucleotides are TGTGCCAGCAGCTTACGGGGGGTGGAGGGCACCTTC.

This rearrangement joins TRBV19 to TRBJ2-1; 9 positions match TRBD1. After removal of 6 bases from V and 3 bases from J, the junction contained 9 bases not matched to a gene. Germline V gives CDR1 LNHDA, CDR2 SQIVND (reference sequence). The CDR3 contains 16 residues. CDR3 nucleotides: TGTGCCAGTAGCGTTACCGGGACAGGGTACTACAATGAGCAGTTCTTC. Amino acids: CASSVTGTGYYNEQFF. The full variable domain, completed using reference TRBV19 and TRBJ2-1, is DGGITQSPKYLFRKEGQNVTLSCEQNLNHDAMYWYRQDPGQGLRLIYYSQIVNDFQKGDIAEGYSVSREKKESFPLTVTSAQKNPTAFYLCASSVTGTGYYNEQFFGPGTRLTVL.

The V call is TRBV28, the J call TRBJ2-1; possibly TRBD1 or TRBD2 for D (5 bases each). The ends were cut back, 2 bases at V and 0 bases at J, with 8 bases in the middle. Per the germline V gene, CDR1 is MDHEN and CDR2 is SYDVKM. The CDR3 is 15 residues long. CDR3 protein: CASSLSGGSYNEQFF. The CDR3 nucleotides are TGTGCCAGCAGTTTAAGTGGGGGCTCCTACAATGAGCAGTTCTTC.

The chain recombines TRBV4-3 with TRBJ2-7, with 13 bases that match TRBD2. The germline V gene has CDR1 LGHNA and CDR2 YSLEER. CDR3 length: 18 amino acids. V dropped 3 bases and J dropped 3; count of bases not matched to a gene: 11. As DNA, the CDR3 is TGCGCCAGCAGCCAGCGTCGACTAGCGGGAGGACCAAACTACGAGCAGTACTTC. Its protein is CASSQRRLAGGPNYEQYF.

This chain links TRBV4-1 with TRBJ2-7; possibly TRBD1 or TRBD2 for D (5 bases each). The germline gives CDR1 MGHRA, CDR2 YSYEKL. V lost 3 bases to trimming and J lost 0 bases, with 12 bases between them. The CDR3 has 15 residues. The CDR3: CASSQIGTLSYEQYF. Here the CDR3 DNA reads TGCGCCAGCAGCCAGATAGGGACGCTCTCCTACGAGCAGTACTTC.

This chain uses TRBV28 with TRBJ1-1; D not certain. There are 12 residues in the CDR3. Trimming cost V 0 bases and J 4 bases, with 3 bases left between them. CDR1 is MDHEN, CDR2 SYDVKM, per germline. The CDR3 nucleotides are TGTGCCAGCAGTTTATGGAGCACTGAAGCTTTCTTT. It codes for CASSLWSTEAFF.

The genes are TRBV5-1 and TRBJ1-6; no firm D call. Germline-derived CDR1 and CDR2 are SGHRS and YFSETQ. This CDR3 spans 15 amino acids. V lost 2 bases and J lost 8, with 14 bases in between. The CDR3: CASSLLTNSDSPLHF. The CDR3 nucleotides are TGCGCCAGCAGCTTACTTACCAACAGTGATTCACCCCTCCACTTT.

The chain recombines TRBV6-1 with TRBJ1-5; 7 bases agree with TRBD1. V trimming: 4 bases; J trimming: 0 bases; junction bases outside the gene matches: 6. CDR3 size: 16 residues. CDR1 and CDR2 (germline): MNHNS, SASEGT. Written as DNA, the CDR3 is TGTGCCAGCAGTGTAACCGGGACAGATAGCAATCAGCCCCAGCATTTT. This sequence encodes CASSVTGTDSNQPQHF.

The chain combines TRBV18 with TRBJ2-3, with unresolved D. This CDR3 spans 16 amino acids. Germline lookup yields CDR1 KGHSH and CDR2 LQKENI. The V end was cut by 2 bases, the J end by 2 bases, with 14 bases between. The CDR3 nucleotides are TGTGCCAGCTCACCATTAGTCCCCCAGCACACAGATACGCAGTATTTT. Protein: CASSPLVPQHTDTQYF.

This clone was seen a single time. This chain joins TRBV11-2 and TRBJ1-1, with D unresolved. This CDR3 is built from 13 residues. Germline V gene data show CDR1 as SGHAT and CDR2 as FQNNGV. Trimming took 6 bases from V and 4 from J, leaving 12 bases between them. In DNA, the CDR3 is TGTGCCAGCAGGGGCCTCCGGGGCACTGAAGCTTTCTTT. Amino acids: CASRGLRGTEAFF.

V gene TRBV4-1 combines with J gene TRBJ1-1, with no clear D. This CDR3 has 14 amino acids. With 4 bases removed from V and 1 base from J, the gap between germline ends came to 10 bases. Per the germline V gene, CDR1 is MGHRA and CDR2 is YSYEKL. The CDR3 region is CASSLSGGNTEAFF. The CDR3 nucleotides are TGCGCCAGCAGCCTTTCGGGTGGGAACACTGAAGCTTTCTTT.

V usage is TRBV5-1 and J usage is TRBJ1-1; the match to TRBD1 covers 8 bases. CDR3 length equals 17 residues. Germline V gene lookup returns CDR1 SGHRS and CDR2 YFSETQ. After removal of 3 bases from V and 0 bases from J, the junction contained 10 bases not matched to a gene. DNA for the CDR3: TGCGCCAGCAGCTCGACTGGACAGGGCGCGCTGAACACTGAAGCTTTCTTT. Encoded protein: CASSSTGQGALNTEAFF.

This chain links TRBV10-1 with TRBJ1-1, with 7 positions matching TRBD1. The J segment lost 4 bases and the V segment lost 2 bases, leaving 4 bases of the junction unmatched. Looked up from germline, CDR1 is WNHNN and CDR2 is SYGVQD (reference sequence). The CDR3 consists of 14 residues. The CDR3 is CASSEGQAFTEAFF. Written as DNA, the CDR3 is TGCGCCAGCAGTGAGGGACAGGCTTTCACTGAAGCTTTCTTT.

The chain employs TRBV5-8 and TRBJ1-1, with a weak D call TRBD1 (5 bases). CDR3 length: 12 residues. The germline CDR1 and CDR2 sequences are SGHTS and YDEGEE. The germline V and J ends were trimmed by 6 bases and 4 bases, with 10 bases remaining between them. The CDR3 bases are TGTGCCAGCACCCAAAGGGGCACTGAAGCTTTCTTT. It is translated as CASTQRGTEAFF.

The rearrangement links TRBV28 to TRBJ1-2; D call uncertain. The CDR3 has 12 amino acids. V was pared by 5 bases and J by 1 base, with 5 bases between. Germline CDR1 is MDHEN and CDR2 is SYDVKM. DNA of the CDR3: TGTGCCAGCAGTCAGGTTAACTATGGCTACACCTTC. This gives the protein CASSQVNYGYTF.

The gene calls are TRBV11-2 and TRBJ1-1; 7 positions agree with TRBD1. The J segment lost 11 bases and the V segment lost 5 bases, leaving 8 bases of the junction unmatched. This CDR3 has 12 amino acids. Per germline, CDR1 SGHAT and CDR2 FQNNGV. The CDR3 here is CASSQQGVVAFF. For the CDR3, the DNA is TGTGCCAGCAGCCAGCAGGGGGTTGTGGCTTTCTTT.

The chain combines TRBV6-5 with TRBJ2-7, with D perhaps matching TRBD1 (5 bases). Trimming took off 4 bases at V and 2 bases at J, with 12 bases between the two ends. Germline CDR1 MNHEY, CDR2 SVGAGI. This CDR3 is built from 14 residues. The CDR3 bases are TGTGCCAGCAGTTCCTACAGGAAACCCTACGAGCAGTACTTC. Its protein is CASSSYRKPYEQYF.

A note on this clone: The identical CDR3 is also encoded by other nucleotide sequences in the sample. The chain employs TRBV28 and TRBJ1-4, with a weak D call TRBD1 (5 bases). The CDR3 spans 15 residues. Germline V CDR1 and CDR2: MDHEN, SYDVKM. V was cut by 3 bases and J by 3 bases, with 11 bases left in between. The CDR3 nucleotides are TGTGCCAGCAGTTTTGGGGGAGCAGCTAATGAAAAACTGTTTTTT. Protein product: CASSFGGAANEKLFF.

V and J are TRBV29-1 and TRBJ2-5; 12 positions match TRBD2. The V gene end was trimmed by 5 bases and the J gene end by 11 bases; junction bases not matched to a gene: 12. Germline V lookup: CDR1 SQVTM, CDR2 ANQGSEA. This CDR3 is built from 14 residues. The CDR3 is CSVFEGGLAGEQYF. The CDR3, as DNA: TGCAGCGTTTTCGAAGGGGGACTAGCGGGTGAGCAGTACTTC.

This chain links TRBV29-1 with TRBJ2-1; TRBD2 aligns across 7 bases. The CDR3 totals 13 residues. J was trimmed by 8 bases and V by 7 bases; bases with no gene match: 11. Germline loops: CDR1 SQVTM, CDR2 ANQGSEA. As DNA, the CDR3 is TGCAGCGCTGGGAGGGCCCCCGTCGATGAGCAGTTCTTC. It is translated as CSAGRAPVDEQFF.

The J gene is TRBJ2-7, the V gene TRBV6-1, with 10 nucleotides matching TRBD2. The CDR3 is 15 amino acids. CDR1 is MNHNS, CDR2 SASEGT, per germline. After removal of 6 bases from V and 4 bases from J, the junction contained 9 bases not matched to a gene. CDR3 in amino acids: CASSLAGLAQYEQYF. The DNA for the CDR3 is TGTGCCAGCAGCCTAGCGGGACTAGCGCAGTACGAGCAGTACTTC.

V gene TRBV28 combines with J gene TRBJ2-2; possible D gene TRBD2, 5 bases. The germline V gene encodes CDR1 MDHEN and CDR2 SYDVKM. Trimming pared 3 bases from V and 6 bases from J, leaving 14 bases between. CDR3 size: 15 residues. In nucleotides, the CDR3 is TGTGCCAGCAGTTTGCCGGCTAGCTTGGCCGGGGAGCTGTTTTTT. Protein product: CASSLPASLAGELFF.

This chain connects TRBV12-5 to TRBJ2-1, with 11 bases that match TRBD2. The V gene end was trimmed by 1 base and the J gene end by 7 bases; junction bases not matched to a gene: 18. Germline values: CDR1 LGHNT, CDR2 FRNRAP. The CDR3 totals 20 residues. The CDR3 coding sequence is TGTGCTAGTGGTTTGGCCCCCGGACTAGCGGGCGAAGGACAGTGGAATGAGCAGTTCTTC. Protein: CASGLAPGLAGEGQWNEQFF.

Turning to this clone: The sample has other DNA sequences that encode this CDR3 too. The genes are TRBV6-5 and TRBJ2-7, with D tentatively TRBD1 or TRBD2 (5 bases each). Germline values: CDR1 MNHEY, CDR2 SVGAGI. The V end was cut by 2 bases, the J end by 2 bases, with 10 bases between. The CDR3 consists of 14 residues. CDR3 coding DNA: TGTGCCAGCAGTTACCGGGGCCCGCCCTACGAGCAGTACTTC. The encoded protein is CASSYRGPPYEQYF.

This clone has a single count. DNA for the CDR3: TGTGCCAGCAGCAAAAACCCCCCGATGTGGGGACATGGAGATACGCAGTATTTT. This codes for CASSKNPPMWGHGDTQYF. The V call is TRBV7-2, the J call TRBJ2-3, with D maybe TRBD1 (6 bases). Trimming cost V 5 bases and J 5 bases, with 26 bases left between them. CDR1 is SGHTA, CDR2 FQGNSA, per germline. The CDR3 extends over 18 amino acids.

This sequence joins TRBV6-5 and TRBJ1-5; the match to TRBD1 covers 9 bases. CDR1 and CDR2 (germline): MNHEY, SVGAGI. The length of the CDR3 is 15 residues. After removal of 5 bases from V and 1 base from J, the junction contained 3 bases not matched to a gene. The CDR3 spells CASSRQGESNQPQHF. The CDR3 coding sequence is TGTGCCAGCAGTCGACAGGGGGAAAGCAATCAGCCCCAGCATTTT.

The V gene is TRBV2, the J gene TRBJ2-7; 7 nucleotides line up with TRBD2. Germline V CDR1 and CDR2: SNHLY, FYNNEI. Trimming at V came to 4 bases and at J to 8 bases, leaving 8 bases not matched to a gene. CDR3 length: 13 residues. The CDR3 sequence: CASSVASGVKQYF. In nucleotides, the CDR3 is TGTGCCAGCAGTGTCGCGAGCGGGGTCAAGCAGTACTTC. The entire variable domain, with the rest obtained from reference TRBV2 and TRBJ2-7, is as follows: EPEVTQTPSHQVTQMGQEVILRCVPISNHLYFYWYRQILGQKVEFLVSFYNNEISEKSEIFDDQFSVERPDGSNFTLKIRSTKLEDSAMYFCASSVASGVKQYFGPGTRLTVT.